This TCR beta chain stems from a study of T cells after yellow fever vaccination. The study's findings and limits: Sorted repertoires could include abundant contaminating clonotypes from bulk cells. Only a minor proportion of clonotypes was detected across both CD4 and CD8 compartments. Post-booster reappearance was seen for most primary-vaccination clones (around 96% CD4, about 88% CD8).

Trimming stripped 3 bases from V and 4 bases from J, with 10 bases between. From germline, CDR1 is LNHNV and CDR2 YYDKDF (reference sequence). The CDR3 has 13 amino acids. They built TCR cDNA with 5'RACE template switching, a step that put in a universal primer site and UMIs. TCRdb reanalysed the 5' RACE reads using MiXCR and keeps one entry per CDR3 protein. This table holds just under 600,000 distinct CDR3 sequences, roughly 14% found once. This clonotype was detected only a few times. Its specificity is unknown. This sequence joins TRBV15 and TRBJ2-7; D call uncertain. This specimen was PBMCs, taken on the day of the yellow fever booster vaccination. The receptor's source is a man younger than 45 who received the YFV17D yellow fever vaccine. The CDR3 is CATSSRTAYEQYF. Written as DNA, the CDR3 is TGTGCCACCAGCAGCCGGACCGCATACGAGCAGTACTTC. Full variable domain (rest looked up from reference TRBV15 and TRBJ2-7): DAMVIQNPRYQVTQFGKPVTLSCSQTLNHNVMYWYQQKSSQAPKLLFHYYDKDFNNEADTPDNFQSRRPNTSFCFLDIRSPGLGDTAMYLCATSSRTAYEQYFGPGTRLTVT.